The TCR beta chain described here comes from a study of lymphopenia after photon versus proton radiotherapy. Whole-study results and caveats: After lymphocyte nadir, photon-treated repertoires showed oligoclonal expansion, especially CD8+ Temra. Under photons, naive T cells and diversity fell while effector/memory populations rose.

Trimming took off 7 bases at V and 7 bases at J, with 9 bases between the two ends. CDR3 length: 11 residues. In germline, CDR1 is MNHEY, CDR2 SMNVEV (reference sequence). Some clones are missing from TCRdb's copy, which holds only in-frame ones; the method was immunoSEQ multiplex PCR. This repertoire shows some 29,000 clones, approximately 90% found once; its top ten account for about 50%. A note on this clone: Its specificity is not known.

This clonotype was sampled from an older woman with cholangiocarcinoma. Some clones in this sample may be carry-over from other donors' samples. Material: peripheral blood, obtained from a patient treated with proton-based radiotherapy. J is TRBJ2-3 and V is TRBV27, with D possibly being TRBD2 (5 bases). The CDR3 DNA reads as TGTGCCAGCACGGACTCTCATACGCAGTATTTT. It codes for CASTDSHTQYF.